This is a list of T cell receptor beta chains from one sample in a study of shared clonotypes between healthy human individuals. Some clones are missing from TCRdb's copy, which holds only in-frame ones; the method was immunoSEQ multiplex PCR. The sample holds hundreds of thousands of clones, less than 80% seen once. The sequenced material came from memory CD4+ T cells sorted from blood. Receptors were obtained from a woman aged 25 to 39 in good health. Each CDR3 is given with its conserved first and last residue. D genes are given only for firm matches. Only some rows state a clone size, as once, few, many or a class for expanded clones.

TRBD1,TRBV10-3,.,TRBJ1-2,TGTGCCATCAGATTGGACAGGGAGGGCTATGGCTACACCTTC,CAIRLDREGYGYTF
.,TRBV9,.,TRBJ1-1,TGTGCCAGCAGCGGCCATTCTGAAGCTTTCTTT,CASSGHSEAFF
.,TRBV4-1,few,TRBJ2-7,TGCGCCAGCAGCCAAGCGGACATGGGCGTTACCTACGAGCAGTACTTC,CASSQADMGVTYEQYF
.,TRBV10-1,few,TRBJ2-6,TGCGCCACCCGGGGTTCTGGGGCCAACGTCCTGACTTTC,CATRGSGANVLTF
TRBD2,TRBV5-1,once,TRBJ2-7,TGCGCCAGCAGCTTGGCGGGGACTAGCGGGAGGTACGAGCAGTACTTC,CASSLAGTSGRYEQYF
.,TRBV4-1,.,TRBJ2-5,TGCGCCAGCAGCCAAAGGATCCAAGAGACCCAGTACTTC,CASSQRIQETQYF
.,TRBV6-5,.,TRBJ2-1,TGTGCCAGCAGTTACCTCGACGGGGAGGCTGAGCAGTTCTTC,CASSYLDGEAEQFF
.,TRBV11-1,.,TRBJ1-1,TGTGCCAGCAGCTTAACCGCCGAGACTGAAGCTTTCTTT,CASSLTAETEAFF
TRBD1,TRBV5-6,few,TRBJ1-3,TGTGCCAGCAGCTCATTGGACAGGGCAAACACCATATATTTT,CASSSLDRANTIYF
TRBD2,TRBV5-1,.,TRBJ2-1,TGCGCCAGCAGCTTTAGCGGGAGCTTCTACAATGAGCAGTTCTTC,CASSFSGSFYNEQFF
TRBD1,TRBV10-3,.,TRBJ2-5,TGTGCCATCAGGGATGACAGGGGTCTAAAACAAGAGACCCAGTACTTC,CAIRDDRGLKQETQYF
TRBD1,TRBV28,.,TRBJ2-1,TGTGCCACCAGACAGGGGAATGGGGATGAGCAGTTCTTC,CATRQGNGDEQFF
TRBD1,TRBV28,.,TRBJ1-5,TGTGCCAGCAGTGAGCCGGGACAGGGTAGCCAGCCCCAGCATTTT,CASSEPGQGSQPQHF
.,TRBV29-1,.,TRBJ2-7,TGCAGCGTTGGTCTTGGGTCCCGCGAGCAGTACTTC,CSVGLGSREQYF
TRBD2,TRBV15,.,TRBJ2-3,TGTGCCACGGAGGGGAGGACTAGCATAAATACGCAGTATTTT,CATEGRTSINTQYF
TRBD1,TRBV30,once,TRBJ1-2,TGTGCCTGGAGTTCCCTCGGTACAGGGGCTAACTATGGCTACACCTTC,CAWSSLGTGANYGYTF
.,TRBV2,.,TRBJ1-3,TGTGCCAGCAGTGAAGCAGTCTCTGGAAACACCATATATTTT,CASSEAVSGNTIYF
.,TRBV6-5,.,TRBJ1-2,TGTGCCAGCACTCAACAGGGACCCTTCTATGGCTACACCTTC,CASTQQGPFYGYTF
.,TRBV5-1,.,TRBJ1-1,TGCGCCAGCAGCTGGAACGGTGGGACCCAGGGCGAGGGGGCTTTCTTT,CASSWNGGTQGEGAFF
TRBD2,TRBV28,.,TRBJ2-5,TGTGCCAGTGCGGGAGGGTTCCAAGAGACCCAGTACTTC,CASAGGFQETQYF
.,TRBV5-1,.,TRBJ2-1,TGCGCCAGCTCCCCGGGACACTACTACAATGAGCAGTTCTTC,CASSPGHYYNEQFF
.,TRBV7-2,.,TRBJ1-1,TGTGCCAGCAGCTTAGCCAGGGCGAACACTGAAGCTTTCTTT,CASSLARANTEAFF
TRBD2,TRBV2,.,TRBJ2-2,TGTGCCAGCAGAGCGGGAGGATCCGGGGAGCTGTTTTTT,CASRAGGSGELFF
.,TRBV7-9,many,TRBJ1-1,TGTGCCAGCAGCTTACGTGAAGCTTTCTTT,CASSLREAFF
TRBD2,TRBV6-6,.,TRBJ2-1,TGTGCCAGCAGTCGGACCGGGACTAGCGGCAATGAGCAGTTCTTC,CASSRTGTSGNEQFF
.,TRBV7-6,.,TRBJ2-3,TGTGCCAGCAGCGAACTAAAAAACACAGATACGCAGTATTTT,CASSELKNTDTQYF
.,TRBV19,.,TRBJ2-1,TGTGCCAGTAGTATGTATGGTTGGGTAGAGCAGTTCTTC,CASSMYGWVEQFF
.,TRBV7-3,few,TRBJ2-1,TGTGCCAGCAGCTCCCAAGCGGGCGTATCCTACAATGAGCAGTTCTTC,CASSSQAGVSYNEQFF
TRBD1,TRBV6-5,.,TRBJ1-1,TGTGCCATCAGTTCGGACAGGATAGAGAACACTGAAGCTTTCTTT,CAISSDRIENTEAFF
TRBD1,TRBV30,.,TRBJ2-3,TGTGCCTGGAGTACGGGACAGGGCGAAGATACGCAGTATTTT,CAWSTGQGEDTQYF
.,TRBV6-1,.,TRBJ2-2,TGTGCCAGCATCCTTGGACAGAACACCGGGGAGCTGTTTTTT,CASILGQNTGELFF
.,TRBV5-4,once,TRBJ2-3,TGTGCCAGCAGCTTGGATACAGATACGCAGTATTTT,CASSLDTDTQYF
TRBD1,TRBV27,.,TRBJ2-6,TGTGCCAGCAGTCTCACAGGGGGCCCCTCTGGGGCCAACGTCCTGACTTTC,CASSLTGGPSGANVLTF
.,TRBV5-1,.,TRBJ2-1,TGCGCCAGCAGCAACGTTCATAGGGGGAGTGGCAATGAGCAGTTCTTC,CASSNVHRGSGNEQFF
.,TRBV7-5,.,TRBJ2-7,TGTGTCAGAAGTTTAGCGGGAGGGCCCTACGAGCAGTACTTC,CVRSLAGGPYEQYF
.,TRBV19,.,TRBJ1-2,TGTGCCAGTAGTAACCAGGGGTCGAACAGCTATGGCTACACCTTC,CASSNQGSNSYGYTF
.,TRBV2,.,TRBJ1-1,TGTGCCAGTGACAGTAGGAACACTGAAGCTTTCTTT,CASDSRNTEAFF